This T cell receptor (beta chain) was sequenced for a study of control samples from healthy donors and cancer patients. As for this clone: At one of its ends the junction is not consistent with the germline gene, which may arise from a read error.

Profiling relied on immunoSEQ multiplex PCR, and the TCRdb table lists in-frame clones only, not all of them. Altogether about 220,000 clones are present, about 94% being singletons, with the ten largest covering about 1.6%. This CDR3 contains 15 residues. Germline V gene data show CDR1 as SSHAT and CDR2 as FNYEAQ (reference sequence). This chain uses TRBV7-7 with TRBJ1-6, with D perhaps matching TRBD1 (5 bases). The specimen was blood. This TCR derives from a man aged 50-60 years in good health. This chain's CDR3 is CASSLAQGHNSPLHF. The CDR3 DNA reads TGTGCTAGCAGCTTAGCCCAGGGTCATAATTCACCCCTCCACTTT.